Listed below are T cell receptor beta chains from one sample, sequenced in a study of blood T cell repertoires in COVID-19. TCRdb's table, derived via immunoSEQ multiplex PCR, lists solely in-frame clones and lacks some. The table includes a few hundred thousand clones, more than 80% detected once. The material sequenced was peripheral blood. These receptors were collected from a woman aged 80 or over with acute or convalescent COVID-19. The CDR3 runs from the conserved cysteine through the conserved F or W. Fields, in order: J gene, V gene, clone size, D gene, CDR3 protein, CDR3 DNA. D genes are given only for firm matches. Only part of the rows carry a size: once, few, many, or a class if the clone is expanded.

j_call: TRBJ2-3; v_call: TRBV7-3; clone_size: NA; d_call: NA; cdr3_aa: CASSPNPAGSTDTQYF; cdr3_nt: TGTGCCAGCAGCCCCAACCCAGCCGGGAGCACAGATACGCAGTATTTT
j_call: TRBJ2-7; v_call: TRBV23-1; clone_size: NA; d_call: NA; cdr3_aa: CASSQVYRVREQYF; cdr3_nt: TGCGCCAGCAGTCAAGTATACAGGGTTCGCGAGCAGTACTTC
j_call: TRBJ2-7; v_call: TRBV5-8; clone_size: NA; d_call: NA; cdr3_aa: CASGSARPGETDYEQYF; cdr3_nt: TGTGCCAGCGGCTCAGCTCGTCCCGGGGAAACGGACTACGAGCAGTACTTC
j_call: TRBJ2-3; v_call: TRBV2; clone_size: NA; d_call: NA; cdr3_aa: CASTANGTPDTQYF; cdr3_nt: TGTGCCAGCACGGCTAACGGGACACCAGATACGCAGTATTTT
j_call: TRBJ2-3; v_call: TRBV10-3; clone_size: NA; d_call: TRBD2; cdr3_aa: CAISISSGDLTDTQYF; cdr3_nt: TGTGCCATCAGTATATCTAGCGGGGACCTCACAGATACGCAGTATTTT
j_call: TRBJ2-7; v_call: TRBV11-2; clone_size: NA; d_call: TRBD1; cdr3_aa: CASSLAGTGFGEQYF; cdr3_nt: TGTGCCAGCAGCTTAGCCGGGACAGGGTTCGGGGAGCAGTACTTC
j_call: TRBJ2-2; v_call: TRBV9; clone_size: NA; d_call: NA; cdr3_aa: CASREEVNTGELFF; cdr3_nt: TGTGCCAGCAGAGAGGAGGTGAACACCGGGGAGCTGTTTTTT
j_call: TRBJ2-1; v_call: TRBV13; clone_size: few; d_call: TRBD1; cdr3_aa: CASSTKDRVENEQFF; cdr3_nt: TGTGCCAGCAGCACCAAAGACAGGGTGGAAAATGAGCAGTTCTTC
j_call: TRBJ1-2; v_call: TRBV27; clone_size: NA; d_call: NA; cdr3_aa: CASSLSMAGANDYGYTF; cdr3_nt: TGTGCCAGCAGTTTATCGATGGCAGGGGCTAATGACTATGGCTACACCTTC
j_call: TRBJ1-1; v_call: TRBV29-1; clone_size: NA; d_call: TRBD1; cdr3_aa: CSAGQGGTEAFF; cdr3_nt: TGCAGCGCTGGACAGGGAGGTACTGAAGCTTTCTTT
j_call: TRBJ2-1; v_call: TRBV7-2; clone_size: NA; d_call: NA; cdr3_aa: CASSLTGALNEQFF; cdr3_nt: TGTGCCAGCAGCTTAACGGGAGCGCTCAATGAGCAGTTCTTC
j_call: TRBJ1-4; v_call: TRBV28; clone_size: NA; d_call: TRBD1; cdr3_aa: CAVPGQGNEKLFF; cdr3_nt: TGTGCCGTCCCCGGACAGGGAAATGAAAAACTGTTTTTT
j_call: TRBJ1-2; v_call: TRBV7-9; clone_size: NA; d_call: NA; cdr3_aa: CASSLGAKHGYTF; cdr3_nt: TGTGCCAGCAGCCTAGGGGCGAAGCATGGCTACACCTTC
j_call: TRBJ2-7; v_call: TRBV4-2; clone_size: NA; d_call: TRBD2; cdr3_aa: CASSQDRLAGGQEQYF; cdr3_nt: TGTGCCAGCAGCCAAGATCGACTAGCGGGAGGGCAAGAGCAGTACTTC
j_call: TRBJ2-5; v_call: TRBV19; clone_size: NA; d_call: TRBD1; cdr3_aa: CASSIIGQGEETQYF; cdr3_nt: TGTGCCAGTAGTATTATAGGACAGGGGGAAGAGACCCAGTACTTC
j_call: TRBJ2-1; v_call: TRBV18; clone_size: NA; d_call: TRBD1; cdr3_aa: CASSPPGQGNNEQFF; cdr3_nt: TGTGCCAGCTCCCCCCCGGGACAGGGTAACAATGAGCAGTTCTTC
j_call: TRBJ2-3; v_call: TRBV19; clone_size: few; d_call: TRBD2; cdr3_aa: CASSSSGSNTDTQYF; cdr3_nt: TGTGCCAGTAGTTCAAGCGGGAGCAACACAGATACGCAGTATTTT
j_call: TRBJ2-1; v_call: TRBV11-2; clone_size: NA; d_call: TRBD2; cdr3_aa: CASSSRGSAGDEQFF; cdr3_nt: TGTGCCAGCAGCTCCCGGGGGAGCGCGGGGGATGAGCAGTTCTTC
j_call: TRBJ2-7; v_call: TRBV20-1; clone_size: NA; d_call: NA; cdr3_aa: CSATGYEQYF; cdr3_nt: TGCAGTGCTACCGGCTACGAGCAGTACTTC
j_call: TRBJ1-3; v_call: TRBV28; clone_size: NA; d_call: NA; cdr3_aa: CASSPPRAGYSGNTIYF; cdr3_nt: TGTGCCAGCAGTCCCCCCCGGGCAGGGTACTCTGGAAACACCATATATTTT
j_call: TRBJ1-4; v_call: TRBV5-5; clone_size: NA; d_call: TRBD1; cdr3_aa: CASSFGTGDEKLFF; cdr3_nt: TGTGCCAGCAGCTTTGGGACAGGGGATGAAAAACTGTTTTTT
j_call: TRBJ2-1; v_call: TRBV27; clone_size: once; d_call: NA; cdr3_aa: CASKSVLANRDNEQFF; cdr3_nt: TGTGCCAGTAAGAGTGTCCTGGCGAATCGGGACAATGAGCAGTTCTTC
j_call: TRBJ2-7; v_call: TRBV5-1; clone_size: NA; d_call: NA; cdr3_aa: CASSSPGLISYEQYF; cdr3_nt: TGCGCCAGCAGCTCCCCGGGACTTATATCCTACGAGCAGTACTTC
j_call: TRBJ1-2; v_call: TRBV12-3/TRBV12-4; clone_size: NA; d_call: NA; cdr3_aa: CASSFSFSYTF; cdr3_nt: TGTGCCAGCAGTTTTAGCTTCTCCTACACCTTC
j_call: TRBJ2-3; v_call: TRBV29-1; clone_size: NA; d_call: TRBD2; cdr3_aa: CSVEDRTSGSITDTQYF; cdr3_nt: TGCAGCGTTGAGGACAGAACTAGCGGGAGTATCACAGATACGCAGTATTTT
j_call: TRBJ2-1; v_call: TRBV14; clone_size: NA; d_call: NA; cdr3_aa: CASSQWTTNNEQFF; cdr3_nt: TGTGCCAGCAGCCAATGGACTACCAACAATGAGCAGTTCTTC
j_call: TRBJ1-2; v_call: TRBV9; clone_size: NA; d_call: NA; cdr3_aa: CASSVGPGSNYGYTF; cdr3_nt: TGTGCCAGCAGCGTAGGTCCAGGTTCTAACTATGGCTACACCTTC
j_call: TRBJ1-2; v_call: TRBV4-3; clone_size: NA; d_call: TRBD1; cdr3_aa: CASSQTTGTGFLGYTF; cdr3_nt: TGCGCCAGCAGCCAAACAACCGGGACAGGGTTTTTGGGCTACACCTTC
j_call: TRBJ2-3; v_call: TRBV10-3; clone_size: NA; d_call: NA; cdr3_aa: CAISDHDTGTDTQYF; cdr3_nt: TGTGCCATCAGTGATCACGATACAGGAACAGATACGCAGTATTTT
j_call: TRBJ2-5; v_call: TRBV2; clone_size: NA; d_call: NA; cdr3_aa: CASSRGGETQYF; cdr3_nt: TGTGCCAGCAGTAGGGGGGGTGAGACCCAGTACTTC
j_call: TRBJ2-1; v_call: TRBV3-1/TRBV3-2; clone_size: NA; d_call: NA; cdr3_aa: CASSHPERLVNEQFF; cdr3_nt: TGTGCCAGCAGCCACCCTGAGCGCCTTGTGAATGAGCAGTTCTTC
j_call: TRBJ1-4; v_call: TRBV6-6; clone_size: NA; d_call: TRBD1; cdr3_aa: CASSYGQGASEKLFF; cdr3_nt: TGTGCCAGCAGTTACGGACAGGGGGCTAGTGAAAAACTGTTTTTT
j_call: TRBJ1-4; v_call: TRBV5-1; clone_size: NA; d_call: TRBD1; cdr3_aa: CASSPRDRGQANEKLFF; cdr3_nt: TGCGCCAGCAGCCCCCGGGACAGGGGGCAAGCTAATGAAAAACTGTTTTTT
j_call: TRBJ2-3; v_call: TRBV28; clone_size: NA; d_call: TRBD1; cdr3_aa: CASGDSRGTDTQYF; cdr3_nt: TGTGCCAGCGGGGACAGCCGAGGCACAGATACGCAGTATTTT
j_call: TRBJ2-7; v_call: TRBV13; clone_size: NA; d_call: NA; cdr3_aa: CASTPRAGPYEQYF; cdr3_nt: TGTGCCAGCACCCCCCGAGCGGGTCCCTACGAGCAGTACTTC